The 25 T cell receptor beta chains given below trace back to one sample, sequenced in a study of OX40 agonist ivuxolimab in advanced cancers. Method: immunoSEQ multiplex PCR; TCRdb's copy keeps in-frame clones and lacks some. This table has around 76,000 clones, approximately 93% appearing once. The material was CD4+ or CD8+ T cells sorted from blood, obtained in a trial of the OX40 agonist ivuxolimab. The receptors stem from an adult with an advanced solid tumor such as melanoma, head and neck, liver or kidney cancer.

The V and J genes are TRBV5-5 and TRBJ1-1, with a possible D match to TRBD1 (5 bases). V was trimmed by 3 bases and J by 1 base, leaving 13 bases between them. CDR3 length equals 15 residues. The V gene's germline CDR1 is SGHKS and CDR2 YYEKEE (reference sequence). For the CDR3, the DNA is TGTGCCAGCAGCTCGTCCGGGGGATCGAACACTGAAGCTTTCTTT. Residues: CASSSSGGSNTEAFF.

The CDR3 bases are TGTGCCAGCAGCCTCTTAATCGGGGGCAATGAGCAGTTCTTC. The encoded protein is CASSLLIGGNEQFF. The chain combines TRBV27 with TRBJ2-1; the D gene is possibly TRBD2 (6 bases). Germline V gene sequence: CDR1 MNHEY, CDR2 SMNVEV (reference sequence). The CDR3 loop spans 14 amino acids. Trimming shortened V by 6 bases and J by 6 bases, and 15 bases separated the two germline ends.

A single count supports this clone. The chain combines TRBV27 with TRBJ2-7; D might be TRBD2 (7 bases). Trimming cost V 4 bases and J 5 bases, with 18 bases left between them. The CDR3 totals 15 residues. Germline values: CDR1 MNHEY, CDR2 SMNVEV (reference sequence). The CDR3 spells CASSWGAAGVNEQYF. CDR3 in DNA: TGTGCCAGCAGTTGGGGGGCTGCGGGAGTGAACGAGCAGTACTTC.

The CDR3 region has the DNA TGCGCCAGCAGCCAAGACGGGAGCCTGCTAGCCAAAAACATTCAGTACTTC. This encodes CASSQDGSLLAKNIQYF. The chain employs TRBV4-3 and TRBJ2-4, with D perhaps TRBD2 (6 bases). Germline CDR1 is LGHNA and CDR2 is YSLEER. V gave up 0 bases and J gave up 0 bases, with 12 bases separating them. CDR3 size: 17 residues.

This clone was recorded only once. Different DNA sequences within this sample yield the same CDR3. The CDR3 here is CASSLSREGWETQYF. CDR3 in DNA: TGTGCCAGCAGCTTATCCAGAGAGGGTTGGGAGACCCAGTACTTC. The chain recombines TRBV7-2 with TRBJ2-5; D is perhaps TRBD2 (5 bases). CDR1 and CDR2 from the germline V gene are SGHTA and FQGNSA. This CDR3 is 15 amino acids long. The ends were cut back, 2 bases at V and 5 bases at J, with 15 bases in the middle.

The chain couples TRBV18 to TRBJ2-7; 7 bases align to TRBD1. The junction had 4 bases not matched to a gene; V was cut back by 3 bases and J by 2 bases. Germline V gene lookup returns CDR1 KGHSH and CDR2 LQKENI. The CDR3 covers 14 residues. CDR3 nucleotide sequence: TGTGCCAGCTCACCGTGGGACAGACCCTACGAGCAGTACTTC. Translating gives CASSPWDRPYEQYF.

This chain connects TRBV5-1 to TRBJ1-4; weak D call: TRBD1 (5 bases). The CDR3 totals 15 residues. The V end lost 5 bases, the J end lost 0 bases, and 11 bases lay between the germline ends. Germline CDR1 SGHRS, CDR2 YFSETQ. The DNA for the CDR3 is TGCGCCAGCAGTCAGGGCACTGCAACTAATGAAAAACTGTTTTTT. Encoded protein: CASSQGTATNEKLFF.

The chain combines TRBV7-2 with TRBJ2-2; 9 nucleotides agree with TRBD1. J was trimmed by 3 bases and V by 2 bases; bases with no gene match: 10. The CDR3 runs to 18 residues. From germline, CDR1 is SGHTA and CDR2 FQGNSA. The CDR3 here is CASSLLVEQGADTGELFF. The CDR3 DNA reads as TGTGCCAGCAGCTTACTTGTAGAACAGGGGGCTGACACCGGGGAGCTGTTTTTT.

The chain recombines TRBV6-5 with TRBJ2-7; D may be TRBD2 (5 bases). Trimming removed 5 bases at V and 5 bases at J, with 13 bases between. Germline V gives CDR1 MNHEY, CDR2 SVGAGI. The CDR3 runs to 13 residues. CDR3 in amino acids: CASSPFSGNEQYF. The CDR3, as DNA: TGTGCCAGCAGTCCCTTTTCCGGGAACGAGCAGTACTTC.

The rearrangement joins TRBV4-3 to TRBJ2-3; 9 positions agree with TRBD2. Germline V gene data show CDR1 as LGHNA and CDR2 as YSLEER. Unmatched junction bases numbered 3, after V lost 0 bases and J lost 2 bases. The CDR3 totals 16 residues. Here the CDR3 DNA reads TGCGCCAGCAGCCAAGAGACTAGCGGAAACACAGATACGCAGTATTTT. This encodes CASSQETSGNTDTQYF.

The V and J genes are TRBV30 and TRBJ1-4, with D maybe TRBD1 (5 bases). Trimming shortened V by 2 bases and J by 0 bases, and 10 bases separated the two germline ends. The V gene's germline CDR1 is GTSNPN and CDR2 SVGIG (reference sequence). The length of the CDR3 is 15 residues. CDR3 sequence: CAWSPDSATNEKLFF. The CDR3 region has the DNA TGTGCCTGGAGTCCTGACAGTGCAACTAATGAAAAACTGTTTTTT.

The CDR3 sequence is CASSLAFSSETDQPQHF. The DNA for the CDR3 is TGTGCCAGCAGCTTAGCGTTTTCGAGCGAGACGGATCAGCCCCAGCATTTT. The V gene is TRBV7-8, the J gene TRBJ1-5; D uncertain. Germline-derived CDR1 and CDR2 are SGHVS and FQNEAQ. The CDR3 runs 17 residues. V shed 0 bases and J shed 5 bases, with 17 bases lying between them. Full variable domain (outside the CDR3, taken from reference TRBV7-8 and TRBJ1-5): GAGVSQSPRYKVAKRGQDVALRCDPISGHVSLFWYQQALGQGPEFLTYFQNEAQLDKSGLPSDRFFAERPEGSVSTLKIQRTQQEDSAVYLCASSLAFSSETDQPQHFGDGTRLSIL.

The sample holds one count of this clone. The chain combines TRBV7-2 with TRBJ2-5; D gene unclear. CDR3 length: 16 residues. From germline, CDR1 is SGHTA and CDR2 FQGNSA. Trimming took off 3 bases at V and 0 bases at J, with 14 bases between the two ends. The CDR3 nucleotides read TGTGCCAGCAGCTTTCCTACACCGCGGTACCAAGAGACCCAGTACTTC. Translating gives CASSFPTPRYQETQYF.

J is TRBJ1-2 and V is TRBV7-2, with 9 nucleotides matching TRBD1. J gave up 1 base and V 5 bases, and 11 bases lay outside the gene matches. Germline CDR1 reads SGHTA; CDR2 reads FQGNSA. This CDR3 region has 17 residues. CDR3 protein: CASSIRDRDPLNYGYTF. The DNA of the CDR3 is TGTGCCAGCAGCATCCGGGACAGGGACCCCCTTAACTATGGCTACACCTTC.

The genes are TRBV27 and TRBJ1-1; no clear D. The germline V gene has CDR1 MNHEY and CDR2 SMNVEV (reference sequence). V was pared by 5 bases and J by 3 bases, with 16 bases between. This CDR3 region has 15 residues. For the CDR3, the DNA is TGTGCCAGCAGTCTGACCTTGACCCTGGACACTGAAGCTTTCTTT. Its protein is CASSLTLTLDTEAFF.

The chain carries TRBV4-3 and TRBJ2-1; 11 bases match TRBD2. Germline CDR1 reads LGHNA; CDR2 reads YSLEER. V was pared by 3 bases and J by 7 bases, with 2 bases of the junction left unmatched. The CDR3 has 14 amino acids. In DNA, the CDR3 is TGCGCCAGCAGCCATCGGACTAGCGGGAATGAGCAGTTCTTC. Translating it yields CASSHRTSGNEQFF.

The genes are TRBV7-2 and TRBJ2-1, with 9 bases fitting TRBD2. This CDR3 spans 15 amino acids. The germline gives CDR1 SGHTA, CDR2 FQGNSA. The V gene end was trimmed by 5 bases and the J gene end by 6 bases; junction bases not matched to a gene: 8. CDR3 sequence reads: CASSELASGVNEQFF. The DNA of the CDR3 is TGTGCCAGCAGCGAGTTGGCTAGCGGGGTCAATGAGCAGTTCTTC.

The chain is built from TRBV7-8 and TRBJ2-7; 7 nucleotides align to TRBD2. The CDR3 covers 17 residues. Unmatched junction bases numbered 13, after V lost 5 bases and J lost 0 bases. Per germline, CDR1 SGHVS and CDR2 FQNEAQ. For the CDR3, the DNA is TGTGCCAGCAGCACGCGTGTCAGCGGGACGAGCTCCTACGAGCAGTACTTC. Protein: CASSTRVSGTSSYEQYF.

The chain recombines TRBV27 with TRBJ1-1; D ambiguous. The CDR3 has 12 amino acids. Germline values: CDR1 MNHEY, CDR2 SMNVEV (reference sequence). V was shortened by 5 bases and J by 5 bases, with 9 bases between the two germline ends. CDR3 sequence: CASSPAGTEAFF. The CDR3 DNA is TGTGCCAGCAGTCCCGCGGGGACTGAAGCTTTCTTT.

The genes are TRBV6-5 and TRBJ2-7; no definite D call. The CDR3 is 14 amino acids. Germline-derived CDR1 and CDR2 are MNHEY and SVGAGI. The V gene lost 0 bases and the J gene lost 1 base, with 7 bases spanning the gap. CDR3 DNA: TGTGCCAGCAGTTACTCGGGGTCTTCCTACGAGCAGTACTTC. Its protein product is CASSYSGSSYEQYF.

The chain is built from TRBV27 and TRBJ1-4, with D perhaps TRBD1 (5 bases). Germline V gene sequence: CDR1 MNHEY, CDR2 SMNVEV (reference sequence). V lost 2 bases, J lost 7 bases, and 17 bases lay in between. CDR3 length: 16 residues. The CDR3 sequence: CASSLGVGGLGEKLFF. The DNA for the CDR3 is TGTGCCAGCAGTTTAGGGGTTGGGGGGTTAGGTGAAAAACTGTTTTTT.

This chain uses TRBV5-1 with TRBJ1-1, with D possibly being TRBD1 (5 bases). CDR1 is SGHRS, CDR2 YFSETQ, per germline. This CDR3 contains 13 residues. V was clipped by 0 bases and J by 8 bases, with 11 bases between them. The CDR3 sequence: CASSLARAEEAFF. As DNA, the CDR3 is TGCGCCAGCAGCTTGGCCAGGGCAGAAGAAGCTTTCTTT.

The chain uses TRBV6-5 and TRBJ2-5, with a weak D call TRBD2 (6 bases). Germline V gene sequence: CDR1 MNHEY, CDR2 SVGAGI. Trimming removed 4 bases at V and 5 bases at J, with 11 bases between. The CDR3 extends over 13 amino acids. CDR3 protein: CASSWGGGETQYF. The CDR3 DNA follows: TGTGCCAGCAGTTGGGGAGGAGGGGAGACCCAGTACTTC.

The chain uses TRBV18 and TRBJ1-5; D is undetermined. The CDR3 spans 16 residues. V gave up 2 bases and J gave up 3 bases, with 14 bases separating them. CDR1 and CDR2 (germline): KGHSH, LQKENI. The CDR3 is CASSPATGGNNQPQHF. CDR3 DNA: TGTGCCAGCTCACCAGCTACTGGTGGGAACAATCAGCCCCAGCATTTT.

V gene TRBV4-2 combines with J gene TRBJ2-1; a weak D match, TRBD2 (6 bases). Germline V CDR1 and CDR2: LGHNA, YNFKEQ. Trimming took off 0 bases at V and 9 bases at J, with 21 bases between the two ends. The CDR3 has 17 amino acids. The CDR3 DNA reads TGTGCCAGCAGCCAAGAACACCTGCTAGCGCAGGAGCTTGAGCAGTTCTTC. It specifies CASSQEHLLAQELEQFF.